Listed below are T cell receptor beta chains from one sample, sequenced in a study of CD8 T cell repertoires and HIV-1 epitope variants. These receptors lack a known antigen. Method: immunoSEQ multiplex PCR; TCRdb's copy keeps in-frame clones and lacks some. Of several thousand clones detected, under 70% appear once; the ten largest clones hold more than 35%. Sequenced sample: cultured CD8+ T cells derived from PBMCs. Receptors were obtained from a male donor with HIV. The CDR3 runs from the conserved cysteine through the conserved F or W. D genes are given only for firm matches. Some rows have no size entry. The others give once, few or many, or a class for an expanded clone.

CASSVGSYNSPLHF,TGTGCCAGCAGCGTTGGTTCCTATAATTCACCCCTCCACTTT,-,-,TRBV9,TRBJ1-6
CASSQDVGQGNTEAFF,TGCGCCAGCAGCCAAGATGTTGGGCAGGGGAACACTGAAGCTTTCTTT,few,-,TRBV4-1,TRBJ1-1
CASSSGTYEQYF,TGTGCCAGCAGCTCGGGTACCTACGAGCAGTACTTC,-,-,TRBV7-2,TRBJ2-7
CASSLHSGGLYEQYF,TGTGCCAGCAGCTTACACAGCGGAGGATTGTACGAGCAGTACTTC,few,-,TRBV7-2,TRBJ2-7
CASSEGQGAYEQYF,TGCGCCAGCAGTGAGGGACAGGGGGCTTACGAGCAGTACTTC,-,TRBD1,TRBV10-2,TRBJ2-7
CASSLLGQGDEQFF,TGTGCCAGCAGTTTACTAGGGCAGGGAGATGAGCAGTTCTTC,-,-,TRBV27,TRBJ2-1
CASSWTSGSGEQFF,TGTGCCAGCAGCTGGACTAGCGGGAGTGGTGAGCAGTTCTTC,-,TRBD2,TRBV11-1,TRBJ2-1
CASSGVNTGELFF,TGCGCCAGCAGTGGCGTAAATACCGGGGAGCTGTTTTTT,once,-,TRBV10-1,TRBJ2-2
CASSLATGFNPLNTEAFF,TGTGCCAGCAGCTTGGCCACAGGCTTTAACCCACTGAACACTGAAGCTTTCTTT,-,-,TRBV5-5,TRBJ1-1
CASSLASGLAGNNEQFF,TGCGCCAGCAGCTTGGCCTCCGGACTAGCGGGAAACAATGAGCAGTTCTTC,-,TRBD2,TRBV5-1,TRBJ2-1
CSVPQPTGFGYTF,TGCAGCGTTCCCCAACCCACAGGGTTTGGCTACACCTTC,-,-,TRBV29-1,TRBJ1-2
CASSANLGEYEQYF,TGTGCCAGCAGTGCCAACTTGGGGGAGTACGAGCAGTACTTC,-,-,TRBV28,TRBJ2-7
CASSGGFETDTQYF,TGTGCCAGCAGTGGGGGGTTCGAGACAGATACGCAGTATTTT,-,-,TRBV7-3,TRBJ2-3
CASSPQGAPSYEQYF,TGTGCCAGCAGCCCACAGGGGGCCCCCTCCTACGAGCAGTACTTC,-,TRBD1,TRBV7-8,TRBJ2-7
CASSLEPRYGYTF,TGTGCCAGCAGCTTGGAGCCCCGCTATGGCTACACCTTC,-,-,TRBV5-6,TRBJ1-2
CASSYLPGVNTEAFF,TGTGCCAGCAGTTATCTACCGGGGGTTAACACTGAAGCTTTCTTT,-,-,TRBV6-5,TRBJ1-1
CASTQGPSTDTQYF,TGTGCCAGCACACAGGGCCCTAGCACAGATACGCAGTATTTT,-,-,TRBV2,TRBJ2-3
CASSKLAGEVEQYF,TGTGCCAGCAGCAAGCTAGCGGGAGAGGTCGAGCAGTACTTC,-,TRBD2,TRBV27,TRBJ2-7
CASSLGGGPNTGELFF,TGTGCCAGCAGCTTAGGCGGGGGGCCCAACACCGGGGAGCTGTTTTTT,-,-,TRBV13,TRBJ2-2
CASSASGTSQTDTQYF,TGTGCCAGCAGCGCCTCCGGGACTAGTCAAACAGATACGCAGTATTTT,-,TRBD2,TRBV9,TRBJ2-3
CASSQDLGSYEQYF,TGTGCCAGCAGCCAAGATCTTGGAAGCTACGAGCAGTACTTC,-,-,TRBV4-2,TRBJ2-7
CASSLGPSTYEQYF,TGTGCCAGCAGCTTGGGTCCGAGTACCTACGAGCAGTACTTC,-,-,TRBV5-5,TRBJ2-7
CASSHPGVSYEQYF,TGTGCCAGCAGCCACCCGGGAGTATCCTACGAGCAGTACTTC,-,-,TRBV14,TRBJ2-7